This T cell receptor beta chain was profiled in a study of blood T cell repertoires in COVID-19. Study-wide background: The samples span acute and convalescent COVID-19 from the United States, Italy and Spain. T cells, B-cell-depleted T cells, or PBMCs provided the cDNA or gDNA that served as material.

Authors' methods: Amplified reference gene primers provided the basis for estimating nucleated cell counts. TCRdb's copy holds only in-frame clones and misses some; the assay was immunoSEQ multiplex PCR. The V and J calls and clone size come from that table; D and trimming were worked out from the DNA. The sample consists of 310,000 or so clones, around 83% of them appearing once. This clone was recorded once. The CDR3 consists of 16 residues. Losses at the gene ends were 3 bases for V and 2 bases for J; bases not matched to a gene: 7. In germline, CDR1 is LNHDA, CDR2 SQIVND (reference sequence). The chain combines TRBV19 with TRBJ1-3, with TRBD1 identical over 7 bases. This TCR derives from a woman aged 45-59 years with acute or convalescent COVID-19. The sample was peripheral blood. The CDR3 DNA sequence: TGTGCCAGTAGTATTTTCGGGACAGCCCCTGGAAACACCATATATTTT. Translation: CASSIFGTAPGNTIYF.